This is a list of T cell receptor beta chains from one sample in a study of T cells after yellow fever vaccination. TCRdb independently ran MiXCR on the 5' RACE reads; one entry per CDR3 protein. The sample lists about 340,000 distinct CDR3 sequences; under 15% were seen once. This sample comprised CD4+ T cells sorted from PBMCs, obtained 15 days after the yellow fever booster vaccination. The receptors shown here come from a man between 18 and 35 years old who received the YFV17D yellow fever vaccine. Both conserved end residues are part of each CDR3. A D gene is named only where the DNA matches it firmly. Rows give clone size only sometimes, using once, few, many, or a class for an expanded clone.

few	.	TRBV20-1	TRBJ1-4	CSARRFRATNEKLFF	TGCAGTGCTAGAAGGTTCAGAGCCACTAATGAAAAACTGTTTTTT
.	TRBD2	TRBV20-1	TRBJ2-1	CSAEAGGKGSYNEQFF	TGCAGTGCTGAAGCGGGGGGGAAGGGGTCCTACAATGAGCAGTTCTTC
.	TRBD1	TRBV5-1	TRBJ1-2	CASSPGGQGDGYTF	TGCGCCAGCAGTCCTGGGGGCCAGGGGGATGGCTACACCTTC
few	.	TRBV29-1	TRBJ1-2	CSVLDGYGYTF	TGCAGCGTTTTAGACGGCTATGGCTACACCTTC
few	.	TRBV6-2/TRBV6-3	TRBJ1-1	CASSYGKAINTEAFF	TGTGCCAGCAGTTACGGAAAGGCCATCAACACTGAAGCTTTCTTT
many	TRBD2	TRBV20-1	TRBJ2-3	CSAWTSGGNTDTQYF	TGCAGTGCTTGGACTAGCGGGGGGAACACAGATACGCAGTATTTT
many	.	TRBV7-3	TRBJ1-1	CASSLDRNTEAFF	TGTGCCAGCAGCTTAGATCGGAACACTGAAGCTTTCTTT
.	TRBD1	TRBV5-4	TRBJ1-4	CASSSDRRDEKLFF	TGTGCCAGCAGTTCGGACAGGCGAGATGAAAAACTGTTTTTT
.	TRBD2	TRBV20-1	TRBJ2-5	CSATTSGGREETQYF	TGCAGTGCCACCACTAGCGGGGGCCGGGAAGAGACCCAGTACTTC
many	TRBD1	TRBV6-6	TRBJ2-7	CASSSRDRGGEQYF	TGTGCCAGCAGTAGCCGCGACAGGGGGGGAGAGCAGTACTTC
.	TRBD1	TRBV7-2	TRBJ1-2	CASSLLQGANYGYTF	TGTGCCAGCAGCCTACTACAGGGGGCAAACTATGGCTACACCTTC
.	TRBD1	TRBV4-3	TRBJ2-3	CASSPRTGDTQYF	TGCGCCAGCAGCCCACGGACAGGGGATACGCAGTATTTT
few	TRBD1	TRBV7-2	TRBJ2-3	CASSPDRGPDTQYF	TGTGCCAGCAGCCCAGACAGGGGGCCAGATACGCAGTATTTT
.	TRBD1	TRBV4-1	TRBJ2-5	CASSQLAGDRGTTQYF	TGCGCCAGCAGCCAACTCGCCGGGGACAGGGGTACGACCCAGTACTTC
few	.	TRBV5-1	TRBJ1-5	CASSYNRDQPQHF	TGCGCCAGCAGTTACAACAGGGATCAGCCCCAGCATTTT
many	.	TRBV28	TRBJ2-7	CASRASRREQYF	TGTGCCAGCAGAGCCTCGCGTCGCGAGCAGTACTTC
many	.	TRBV4-1	TRBJ2-5	CASSLQGGQLETQYF	TGCGCCAGCAGCCTGCAGGGGGGTCAGCTAGAGACCCAGTACTTC
few	.	TRBV20-1	TRBJ1-5	CSARDVRGNQPQHF	TGCAGTGCTAGAGATGTGCGGGGGAATCAGCCCCAGCATTTT
few	TRBD1	TRBV29-1	TRBJ2-3	CSSSRDRRDGDTQYF	TGCAGCTCGAGCCGGGACAGGAGAGACGGAGATACGCAGTATTTT
few	.	TRBV7-2	TRBJ2-1	CASSPQSHEQFF	TGTGCCAGCAGCCCTCAGAGTCATGAGCAGTTCTTC
many	TRBD1	TRBV5-4	TRBJ2-3	CASSYYQDRAVTDTQYF	TGTGCCAGCAGCTATTACCAGGACAGGGCTGTCACAGATACGCAGTATTTT
.	TRBD1	TRBV4-3	TRBJ1-4	CASSQEGRDRNEKLFF	TGCGCCAGCAGCCAAGAGGGGAGGGACAGGAACGAAAAACTGTTTTTT
.	TRBD2	TRBV24-1	TRBJ2-1	CATSDTGEGNEQFF	TGTGCCACCAGTGATACCGGGGAGGGGAATGAGCAGTTCTTC
.	.	TRBV19	TRBJ2-4	CASSTTLPNKNIQYF	TGTGCCAGTAGTACGACACTCCCAAATAAAAACATTCAGTACTTC
.	.	TRBV5-1	TRBJ1-6	CASSANTDSPLHF	TGCGCCAGCAGCGCTAATACGGATTCACCCCTCCACTTT
few	.	TRBV18	TRBJ2-5	CASSPPSTETQYF	TGTGCCAGCTCACCACCTTCTACGGAGACCCAGTACTTC
.	.	TRBV5-1	TRBJ2-2	CASSEQTNTGELFF	TGCGCCAGCAGCGAACAGACAAACACCGGGGAGCTGTTTTTT
.	.	TRBV2	TRBJ1-1	CASSDRTAPEAFF	TGTGCCAGCAGTGACCGGACAGCACCAGAAGCTTTCTTT
few	.	TRBV7-6	TRBJ2-3	CASSLLAGQSTDTQYF	TGTGCCAGCAGCTTACTGGCGGGGCAGAGCACAGATACGCAGTATTTT
.	.	TRBV4-2	TRBJ1-1	CASSQDEWGDTEAFF	TGTGCCAGCAGCCAAGATGAATGGGGCGACACTGAAGCTTTCTTT
few	TRBD2	TRBV10-2	TRBJ2-5	CASSESSGGIFGTQYF	TGCGCCAGCAGTGAGTCATCGGGGGGGATCTTCGGGACCCAGTACTTC
few	.	TRBV10-3	TRBJ1-2	CAISVRGADGYTF	TGTGCCATCAGTGTCCGGGGGGCAGATGGCTACACCTTC
.	.	TRBV12-3/TRBV12-4	TRBJ1-5	CASSLGRRDNQPQHF	TGTGCCAGCAGTTTAGGCAGGCGTGACAATCAGCCCCAGCATTTT
few	TRBD2	TRBV7-9	TRBJ2-1	CASSFGLAGLSYNEQFF	TGTGCCAGCAGCTTCGGTCTAGCGGGGCTCTCCTACAATGAGCAGTTCTTC
many	.	TRBV20-1	TRBJ2-1	CSASPTLAMWFF	TGCAGTGCTAGTCCTACGTTAGCGATGTGGTTCTTC
.	TRBD1	TRBV15	TRBJ1-1	CATSVDRGRTEAFF	TGTGCCACCAGCGTCGACAGGGGGAGGACTGAAGCTTTCTTT
.	TRBD2	TRBV4-3	TRBJ2-3	CASSQRSSGGISTDTQYF	TGCGCCAGCAGCCAAAGGTCTAGCGGGGGGATAAGCACAGATACGCAGTATTTT
few	TRBD2	TRBV7-9	TRBJ2-4	CASSLLTSGGRNIQYF	TGTGCCAGCAGCTTACTGACTAGCGGGGGGAGAAACATTCAGTACTTC
.	TRBD2	TRBV12-3/TRBV12-4	TRBJ2-1	CASRSRTSGGAVGPTWYNEQFF	TGTGCCAGCAGAAGCAGGACTAGCGGGGGGGCCGTTGGTCCCACATGGTACAATGAGCAGTTCTTC
few	.	TRBV5-6	TRBJ1-6	CASSLAQLYNSPLHF	TGTGCCAGCAGCTTGGCGCAGCTCTATAATTCACCCCTCCACTTT
few	TRBD1	TRBV27	TRBJ1-2	CASSLTDRGYGYTF	TGTGCCAGCAGTTTAACCGACAGGGGGTATGGCTACACCTTC
.	TRBD2	TRBV24-1	TRBJ2-2	CATSDPQRGGRVTGELFF	TGTGCCACCAGTGATCCCCAGCGGGGGGGCCGGGTCACCGGGGAGCTGTTTTTT
few	TRBD1	TRBV2	TRBJ1-3	CASISLNRDSSGNTIYF	TGTGCCAGCATTTCCCTAAACCGGGACAGCTCTGGAAACACCATATATTTT
few	.	TRBV5-1	TRBJ1-1	CASAHEGADTEAFF	TGCGCCAGCGCCCACGAGGGAGCGGACACTGAAGCTTTCTTT
few	TRBD1	TRBV5-6	TRBJ1-5	CASSRDPGQSNQPQHF	TGTGCCAGCAGTCGCGATCCGGGACAGTCCAATCAGCCCCAGCATTTT
few	.	TRBV5-1	TRBJ2-3	CASRVRGADTQYF	TGCGCCAGCAGGGTTCGGGGAGCAGATACGCAGTATTTT
.	.	TRBV29-1	TRBJ2-1	CSVSGRSSYNEQFF	TGCAGCGTCTCCGGACGGAGCTCATACAATGAGCAGTTCTTC
few	TRBD1	TRBV27	TRBJ2-5	CASSLMTGGKETQYF	TGTGCCAGCAGTCTTATGACAGGGGGGAAGGAGACCCAGTACTTC
.	.	TRBV7-7	TRBJ2-5	CASSFQETGETQYF	TGTGCCAGCAGCTTTCAGGAGACAGGAGAGACCCAGTACTTC
.	TRBD1	TRBV20-1	TRBJ2-4	CSASGGADKNIQYF	TGCAGTGCTTCAGGGGGCGCGGACAAAAACATTCAGTACTTC
few	.	TRBV5-8	TRBJ1-2	CASSLWQNYGYTF	TGTGCCAGCAGCTTGTGGCAGAACTATGGCTACACCTTC
.	.	TRBV6-6	TRBJ1-6	CASGRSPLHF	TGTGCCAGCGGAAGGTCACCCCTCCACTTT
once	.	TRBV5-1	TRBJ2-3	CASSLAWLTDTQYF	TGCGCCAGCAGCTTGGCCTGGCTCACAGATACGCAGTATTTT
few	.	TRBV6-2/TRBV6-3	TRBJ2-1	CASSGRYEQFF	TGTGCCAGCAGTGGGAGATATGAGCAGTTCTTC